One sample yielded the 2 T cell receptor beta chains listed below, sequenced in a study of T cell repertoires in cytomegalovirus infection. From the reads, TCRdb called clonotypes with MiXCR, one entry per CDR3 protein. The top ten clones hold around 13% of a sample with approximately 730,000 distinct CDR3 sequences, 25% to 35% of them seen once. These receptors have no identified antigens. The sample was cultured CD8+ T cells from PBMCs, taken from culture after CMV antigen stimulation. The receptors stem from a human donor in good health (CMV status not recorded). Some clones in this sample may be carry-over from other donors' samples.

This chain joins TRBV27 and TRBJ1-4; TRBD1 matches 12 bases. The CDR3 is 14 amino acids. The germline V gene encodes CDR1 MNHEY and CDR2 SMNVEV (reference sequence). V shed 8 bases and J 9 bases; nucleotides not matched to a gene: 7. The CDR3 sequence is CASSPGQGAQKLFF. The CDR3 bases are TGTGCCAGCTCACCGGGACAGGGGGCGCAAAAACTGTTTTTT.

The count of this clonotype is one. DNA for the CDR3: TGTGCCACCAGTGACCCCTGGGGTGAGCAGTTCTTC. It codes for CATSDPWGEQFF. The chain recombines TRBV24-1 with TRBJ2-1; D ambiguous. This CDR3 comprises 12 residues. Germline CDR1 and CDR2: KGHDR and SFDVKD. Trimming took off 4 bases at V and 9 bases at J, with 9 bases between the two ends.